These T cell receptor beta chains were read from a single sample in a study of OX40 agonist ivuxolimab in advanced cancers. Assay used: immunoSEQ multiplex PCR; TCRdb lists only in-frame clones, some missing. The sample consists of roughly 100,000 clones, 70% to 90% of them appearing once. The input for sequencing was CD4+ or CD8+ T cells sorted from blood, taken in a trial of the OX40 agonist ivuxolimab. The receptors here all came from an adult with an advanced solid tumor such as melanoma, head and neck, liver or kidney cancer. The CDR3 runs from the conserved cysteine through the conserved F or W. Fields, in order: V gene, D gene, J gene, clone size, CDR3 protein, CDR3 DNA. D genes are given only for firm matches. Expanded clones get a size class; other rows say once, few or many, or leave the size out.

TRBV18	.	TRBJ1-1	.	CASSPVREAFF	TGTGCCAGCTCACCGGTACGGGAAGCTTTCTTT
TRBV28	.	TRBJ1-2	.	CASRIRGLVSGYTF	TGTGCCAGCAGAATAAGAGGATTAGTGAGCGGCTACACCTTC
TRBV18	.	TRBJ2-3	.	CASSPGFVSTDTQYF	TGTGCCAGCTCACCGGGGTTTGTTAGCACAGATACGCAGTATTTT
TRBV7-2	.	TRBJ1-6	.	CASSSGQYSPLHF	TGTGCCAGCAGCTCCGGACAGTACTCACCCCTCCACTTT
TRBV7-3	.	TRBJ2-2	.	CASSPRVGTGELFF	TGTGCCAGCAGCCCCCGTGTGGGCACCGGGGAGCTGTTTTTT
TRBV7-9	TRBD1	TRBJ1-1	.	CASSPSTGGRVEAFF	TGTGCCAGCAGCCCCTCGACAGGGGGGAGGGTTGAAGCTTTCTTT
TRBV28	.	TRBJ2-7	.	CASSSARAYEQYF	TGTGCCAGCAGTAGTGCCCGGGCCTACGAGCAGTACTTC
TRBV28	.	TRBJ2-4	once	CASRSQGVTKNIQYF	TGTGCCAGCAGGTCTCAAGGGGTTACCAAAAACATTCAGTACTTC
TRBV6-5	TRBD2	TRBJ2-7	.	CASRRIGGSSYEQYF	TGTGCCAGCAGAAGGATCGGGGGGAGTTCCTACGAGCAGTACTTC
TRBV11-2	.	TRBJ1-2	.	CASSLVRAVEGYTF	TGTGCCAGCAGCTTAGTCAGGGCGGTGGAAGGCTACACCTTC
TRBV18	.	TRBJ2-1	.	CASSPPTYRVAIGNEQFF	TGTGCCAGCTCACCACCAACTTACAGGGTCGCAATTGGCAATGAGCAGTTCTTC
TRBV7-2	.	TRBJ1-2	.	CASSLGWVHNYGYTF	TGTGCCAGCAGCTTAGGTTGGGTGCATAACTATGGCTACACCTTC
TRBV4-1	TRBD1	TRBJ1-4	.	CAVSRTGREKLFF	TGCGCCGTCAGTAGGACAGGGCGAGAAAAACTGTTTTTT
TRBV28	.	TRBJ1-3	.	CASSSSGKAGNTIYF	TGTGCCAGCAGTTCCTCAGGGAAGGCTGGAAACACCATATATTTT
TRBV4-3	TRBD1	TRBJ1-3	.	CASSQEFRTGIRAGNTIYF	TGCGCCAGCAGCCAAGAATTCCGGACAGGGATTCGAGCTGGAAACACCATATATTTT
TRBV28	.	TRBJ2-1	.	CASRPDGRNEQFF	TGTGCCAGCAGGCCGGACGGACGCAATGAGCAGTTCTTC
TRBV10-1	.	TRBJ1-4	few	CASSGKDSSREKLFF	TGCGCCAGCAGTGGAAAGGACAGCTCTAGGGAAAAACTGTTTTTT
TRBV28	.	TRBJ2-5	.	CASGRETQYF	TGTGCCAGCGGGCGAGAGACCCAGTACTTC
TRBV7-9	TRBD1	TRBJ2-6	.	CASSVYRGFPGANVLTF	TGTGCCAGCAGCGTGTACAGGGGGTTTCCTGGGGCCAACGTCCTGACTTTC
TRBV2	.	TRBJ1-4	.	CASSEAGLDGEKLFF	TGTGCCAGCAGTGAAGCCGGCCTTGATGGTGAAAAACTGTTTTTT
TRBV13	.	TRBJ1-2	.	CASSLTGYGYTF	TGTGCCAGCAGCTTGACCGGCTATGGCTACACCTTC
TRBV28	TRBD2	TRBJ2-3	.	CASSFSSGGAGTDTQYF	TGTGCCAGCAGTTTTTCTAGCGGGGGGGCTGGCACAGATACGCAGTATTTT
TRBV7-9	.	TRBJ1-2	.	CASSLVPGRMDGYTF	TGTGCCAGCAGCTTAGTACCTGGCAGGATGGATGGCTACACCTTC
TRBV28	.	TRBJ2-7	once	CASSFGSYEQYF	TGTGCCAGCAGTTTCGGGTCCTACGAGCAGTACTTC
TRBV7-8	.	TRBJ1-2	.	CASSLEAGFNYGYTF	TGTGCCAGCAGCTTAGAGGCGGGGTTTAACTATGGCTACACCTTC
TRBV6-1	TRBD1	TRBJ2-2	.	CASSARQGSNTGELFF	TGTGCCAGCAGTGCCCGACAGGGCTCGAACACCGGGGAGCTGTTTTTT
TRBV7-2	TRBD2	TRBJ2-5	.	CASSLAPFKLAGGQETQYF	TGTGCCAGCAGCTTAGCCCCATTTAAATTAGCGGGGGGGCAAGAGACCCAGTACTTC
TRBV12-5	.	TRBJ2-2	.	CASGRGYNTGELFF	TGTGCTAGTGGGAGGGGCTATAACACCGGGGAGCTGTTTTTT
TRBV6-6	TRBD2	TRBJ2-1	.	CASRALGTSGHEQFF	TGTGCCAGCAGAGCACTCGGGACTAGCGGCCATGAGCAGTTCTTC
TRBV5-1	.	TRBJ1-1	.	CASSSSVVKGTEAFF	TGCGCCAGCAGCTCTTCGGTGGTGAAGGGCACTGAAGCTTTCTTT
TRBV7-3	.	TRBJ1-1	.	CASSPNHLVNTEAFF	TGTGCCAGCAGCCCGAATCACCTGGTGAACACTGAAGCTTTCTTT
TRBV5-6	.	TRBJ2-1	.	CASSLAGDSDNEQFF	TGTGCCAGCAGCTTGGCGGGGGACAGTGACAATGAGCAGTTCTTC
TRBV7-9	.	TRBJ2-5	.	CASSPQTAETQYF	TGTGCCAGCAGTCCCCAAACCGCAGAGACCCAGTACTTC
TRBV30	.	TRBJ2-4	.	CAWGWAVKGIQYF	TGTGCCTGGGGATGGGCCGTCAAGGGAATTCAGTACTTC
TRBV6-1	TRBD1	TRBJ1-5	.	CASIPGQGASQPQHF	TGTGCCAGCATACCGGGACAGGGGGCTAGTCAGCCCCAGCATTTT
TRBV4-1	.	TRBJ1-3	once	CASSQPGQRNTIYF	TGCGCCAGCAGCCAACCGGGCCAGAGAAACACCATATATTTT
TRBV5-4	.	TRBJ2-2	.	CASSLGQAPTGELFF	TGTGCCAGCAGCTTGGGACAGGCCCCCACCGGGGAGCTGTTTTTT
TRBV28	TRBD1	TRBJ1-5	.	CASSSTGDGNQPQHF	TGTGCCAGCAGTTCCACAGGGGATGGCAATCAGCCCCAGCATTTT
TRBV6-4	.	TRBJ1-2	.	CASRNTGREYGYTF	TGTGCCAGCAGGAATACAGGGAGGGAGTATGGCTACACCTTC
TRBV7-9	TRBD2	TRBJ2-5	.	CASSPPGLAGGETQYF	TGTGCCAGCAGCCCGCCGGGACTAGCGGGGGGAGAGACCCAGTACTTC
TRBV28	.	TRBJ2-7	.	CASSLTGYEQYF	TGTGCCAGCAGTTTAACCGGGTACGAGCAGTACTTC